These 18 T cell receptor beta chains share one sample of origin, sequenced in a study of blood T cell repertoires in COVID-19. TCRdb's copy holds only in-frame clones and misses some; the assay was immunoSEQ multiplex PCR. The sample gives tens of thousands of clones, around nine tenths of which show up once; 13% is in the top ten. Sequencing was performed on peripheral blood. All receptors come from a man aged 65 to 85 with active COVID-19.

This chain uses TRBV7-2 with TRBJ1-1, with D uncertain. This CDR3 is 14 amino acids long. V was clipped by 5 bases and J by 6 bases, with 16 bases between them. CDR1 is SGHTA and CDR2 is FQGNSA in the germline V gene. The CDR3 region has the DNA TGTGCCAGCAGCCAGGTGGGCATCGGCTCTGAAGCTTTCTTT. Protein sequence: CASSQVGIGSEAFF.

This sequence joins TRBV6-1 and TRBJ2-7; 7 positions match TRBD1. The germline CDR1 and CDR2 sequences are MNHNS and SASEGT. The CDR3 runs to 13 residues. Losses at the gene ends were 3 bases for V and 5 bases for J; bases not matched to a gene: 4. DNA for the CDR3: TGTGCCAGCAGTGAGATACAGGGGAACGAGCAGTACTTC. Residues: CASSEIQGNEQYF.

The chain combines TRBV4-3 with TRBJ2-7, with a weak D call TRBD1 (5 bases). The V gene's germline CDR1 is LGHNA and CDR2 YSLEER. The CDR3 contains 14 residues. Trimming pared 1 base from V and 6 bases from J, leaving 13 bases between. Here the CDR3 reads CASSQVTDGLEQYF. CDR3 nucleotides: TGCGCCAGCAGCCAAGTGACAGATGGCCTCGAGCAGTACTTC.

This chain connects TRBV7-2 to TRBJ2-6; D remains ambiguous. V was trimmed by 5 bases and J by 4 bases, leaving 9 bases between them. Germline values: CDR1 SGHTA, CDR2 FQGNSA. The CDR3 spans 14 residues. The CDR3 DNA sequence: TGTGCCAGCAGCCCATCTACCGGGGCCAACGTCCTGACTTTC. Amino acid sequence: CASSPSTGANVLTF.

The chain has TRBV7-3 and TRBJ2-1; possible D gene TRBD1, 6 bases. The CDR3 runs to 15 residues. Trimming removed 5 bases at V and 10 bases at J, with 21 bases between. Germline CDR1 and CDR2: SGHTA and FQGTGA. This CDR3 reads CASSLTGQGYGEQFF. DNA of the CDR3: TGTGCCAGCAGCCTTACAGGGCAGGGGTACGGGGAGCAGTTCTTC.

This chain links TRBV19 with TRBJ2-6, with 13 positions matching TRBD2. V shed 8 bases, J shed 2 bases, and the junction held 0 bases outside the gene matches. The V gene's germline CDR1 is LNHDA and CDR2 SQIVND (reference sequence). CDR3 length equals 15 residues. For the CDR3, the DNA is TGTGCCAGTGGACTAGCGGGAGCTGGGGCCAACGTCCTGACTTTC. Translating it yields CASGLAGAGANVLTF.

The DNA of the CDR3 is TGTGCCAGCGTCCAGACAGGGGGCCGGGCAGATACGCAGTATTTT. Protein: CASVQTGGRADTQYF. The chain carries TRBV6-5 and TRBJ2-3; 10 bases are a match to TRBD1. The V gene end was trimmed by 8 bases and the J gene end by 4 bases; junction bases not matched to a gene: 9. The CDR3 runs 15 residues. Germline CDR1 is MNHEY and CDR2 is SVGAGI.

V is TRBV30 and J is TRBJ2-7; the match to TRBD2 covers 9 bases. The J segment lost 2 bases and the V segment lost 2 bases, leaving 10 bases of the junction unmatched. Germline assignment: CDR1 GTSNPN and CDR2 SVGIG (reference sequence). This CDR3 has 16 amino acids. The CDR3 DNA follows: TGTGCCTGGAGTATCGCTGGCGCGGGAGGGCCCTACGAGCAGTACTTC. As protein: CAWSIAGAGGPYEQYF.

The gene calls are TRBV7-8 and TRBJ1-4; no definite D call. Germline CDR1 SGHVS, CDR2 FQNEAQ. The CDR3 extends over 13 amino acids. Deletions cut 1 base from V and 7 bases from J, with 7 bases between. The CDR3 protein is CASSLDRVEKLFF. Written as DNA, the CDR3 is TGTGCCAGCAGCTTAGATCGGGTTGAAAAACTGTTTTTT.

CDR3 region: CASSPNPGGTEKLFF. The CDR3, as DNA: TGTGCCAGCAGCCCGAACCCGGGGGGGACGGAAAAACTGTTTTTT. The rearrangement uses TRBV7-2 and TRBJ1-4; the D gene is possibly TRBD1 (5 bases). The V gene's germline CDR1 is SGHTA and CDR2 FQGNSA. The germline V and J ends were trimmed by 5 bases and 8 bases, with 18 bases remaining between them. The CDR3 length is 15 residues.

This rearrangement joins TRBV11-2 to TRBJ2-3; D unresolved. The CDR3 extends over 15 amino acids. With 0 bases removed from V and 0 bases from J, the gap between germline ends came to 7 bases. From germline, CDR1 is SGHAT and CDR2 FQNNGV. DNA of the CDR3: TGTGCCAGCAGCTTAGAATTAGTCAGCACAGATACGCAGTATTTT. It is translated as CASSLELVSTDTQYF.

The chain has TRBV6-2 or TRBV6-3 and TRBJ1-1; 9 bases map to TRBD1. The CDR3 spans 13 residues. The germline V gene has CDR1 MNHEY and CDR2 SVGEGT. The trim removed 6 bases at V and 4 bases at J, leaving 3 bases unmatched. CDR3 sequence: CASSTGGGTEAFF. The CDR3 DNA sequence: TGTGCCAGCAGCACAGGGGGCGGCACTGAAGCTTTCTTT.

V is TRBV2 and J is TRBJ1-4; no reliable D call. Trimming stripped 10 bases from V and 10 bases from J, with 19 bases between. This CDR3 region has 13 residues. CDR1 and CDR2 from the germline V gene are SNHLY and FYNNEI. CDR3 sequence reads: CAISDAPEGKLFF. The CDR3 nucleotides are TGTGCCATCTCGGACGCCCCGGAGGGAAAACTGTTTTTT. Full variable domain (remainder filled in from reference TRBV2 and TRBJ1-4): EPEVTQTPSHQVTQMGQEVILRCVPISNHLYFYWYRQILGQKVEFLVSFYNNEISEKSEIFDDQFSVERPDGSNFTLKIRSTKLEDSAMYFCAISDAPEGKLFFGSGTQLSVL.

V usage is TRBV5-6 and J usage is TRBJ1-2; D is uncertain. V was shortened by 0 bases and J by 10 bases, with 16 bases between the two germline ends. CDR1 and CDR2 from the germline V gene are SGHDT and YYEEEE. This CDR3 is built from 14 residues. CDR3 bases: TGTGCCAGCAGCTTGGCCCCAGGTCTTAGTCACTACACCTTC. Translated, it gives CASSLAPGLSHYTF. The full variable domain, with the rest looked up from reference TRBV5-6 and TRBJ1-2, is DAGVTQSPTHLIKTRGQQVTLRCSPKSGHDTVSWYQQALGQGPQFIFQYYEEEERQRGNFPDRFSGHQFPNYSSELNVNALLLGDSALYLCASSLAPGLSHYTFGSGTRLTVV.

The V and J genes are TRBV30 and TRBJ2-3; D perhaps matches TRBD1 (5 bases). Trimming removed 0 bases at V and 0 bases at J, with 10 bases between. Germline V gene lookup returns CDR1 GTSNPN and CDR2 SVGIG (reference sequence). The CDR3 runs 15 residues. The CDR3 sequence is CAWSVRTPSTDTQYF. In DNA form, the CDR3 reads TGTGCCTGGAGTGTAAGGACACCTAGCACAGATACGCAGTATTTT.

The chain combines TRBV11-2 with TRBJ1-5; D unclear. The germline V gene encodes CDR1 SGHAT and CDR2 FQNNGV. The length of the CDR3 is 14 residues. The germline V and J ends were trimmed by 0 bases and 6 bases, with 9 bases remaining between them. In nucleotides, the CDR3 is TGTGCCAGCAGCTTAGAGGTTGGCGGTCAGCCCCAGCATTTT. As protein: CASSLEVGGQPQHF.

This chain links TRBV4-1 with TRBJ1-2; 7 bases match TRBD1. Germline CDR1 reads MGHRA; CDR2 reads YSYEKL. V shed 2 bases and J 2 bases; nucleotides not matched to a gene: 2. The CDR3 spans 14 residues. The CDR3 reads CASSQTGQNYGYTF. CDR3 coding DNA: TGCGCCAGCAGCCAAACGGGACAGAACTATGGCTACACCTTC.

V is TRBV5-4 and J is TRBJ2-3; no definite D call. V was clipped by 0 bases and J by 2 bases, with 10 bases between them. The CDR3 is made up of 15 amino acids. Germline CDR1 reads SGHNT; CDR2 reads YYREEE (reference sequence). The CDR3 here is CASSLEAHHTDTQYF. The CDR3 DNA sequence: TGTGCCAGCAGCTTGGAAGCGCACCACACAGATACGCAGTATTTT.